The T cell receptor (beta chain) described here comes from a study of CD8+ T cells in alopecia areata. Study-level background: Treated patients were given oral tofacitinib, which was dosed at 5 to 10 mg twice daily. The drug, tofacitinib, lasted 6 to 18 months, followed by 6 months off drug.

This clone turned up a few times. As yet, its antigen is unknown. Study-wide results and limits: Relative to mice, TCR sharing across patients was less clear, a difference possibly HLA-related. Higher clonality and more expanded CD8+ clones appeared in lesional than normal scalp.

Extracted from the samples, RNA was reverse transcribed into cDNA to serve as the sequencing template. Repertoires were generated with immunoSEQ multiplex PCR, while TCRdb's copy carries only in-frame clones and drops some. This sample has over 150,000 clones; around 63% occur once, and the top ten carry 1.5% to 2%. The source of this sequence is a human donor with alopecia areata. The material sequenced was CD4+ T cells sorted from blood, taken at week 0.

CDR3 in amino acids: CASSPRTDEQYF. The CDR3 DNA reads as TGCGCCAGCAGCCCAAGGACAGACGAGCAGTACTTC. The chain links TRBV5-1 to TRBJ2-5, with D perhaps TRBD1 (6 bases). Judging by the DNA end, TRBJ2-7 fits better; the J call may be wrong. Germline V CDR1 and CDR2: SGHRS, YFSETQ. CDR3 length: 12 residues.